The rows below give T cell receptor beta chains drawn from one sample of a study of shared T cell receptors in the human thymus. TCRdb's table, derived via immunoSEQ multiplex PCR, lists solely in-frame clones and lacks some. The sample consists of some 640,000 clones, around 87% of them appearing once. Another study also made use of these data, one on human thymus T cells.

The sequenced material came from thymocytes. Receptor source: a boy younger than two with a congenital heart defect. Both conserved end residues are part of each CDR3. D genes are given only for firm matches. Expanded clones get a size class; other rows say once, few or many, or leave the size out.

. TRBJ1-5 . TRBV28 CASSFGGVGQPQHF TGTGCCAGCAGTTTTGGAGGGGTTGGCCAGCCCCAGCATTTT
TRBD2 TRBJ2-1 . TRBV5-4 CASSFPEPRTSGDNEQFF TGTGCCAGCAGCTTCCCCGAACCCCGGACTAGCGGTGACAATGAGCAGTTCTTC
TRBD1 TRBJ1-3 . TRBV4-1 CASSPLKAGQSSGNTIYF TGCGCCAGCAGCCCCCTCAAGGCGGGACAGAGCTCTGGAAACACCATATATTTT
TRBD1 TRBJ2-1 few TRBV27 CASSSGQGGDNEQFF TGTGCCAGCAGTTCCGGACAGGGTGGGGACAATGAGCAGTTCTTC
TRBD1 TRBJ2-7 once TRBV15 CATSSPGTGAYEQYF TGTGCCACCAGCAGCCCCGGGACAGGGGCCTACGAGCAGTACTTC
TRBD1 TRBJ2-3 . TRBV11-3 CASSSRTGPDTQYF TGTGCCAGCAGCTCGCGGACAGGGCCAGATACGCAGTATTTT
TRBD1 TRBJ2-7 . TRBV9 CASSVETGGAEQYF TGTGCCAGCAGCGTAGAGACAGGGGGCGCCGAGCAGTACTTC
TRBD1 TRBJ2-7 . TRBV11-2 CASSIDKMRTGRLYEQYF TGTGCCAGCAGTATCGACAAAATGCGGACAGGGCGGCTCTACGAGCAGTACTTC
. TRBJ2-7 . TRBV9 CASSVSPGAYEQYF TGTGCCAGCAGCGTAAGTCCGGGAGCCTACGAGCAGTACTTC
TRBD1 TRBJ2-7 . TRBV15 CATSREVGDRPVAVSQYLSYEQYF TGTGCCACCAGCAGAGAGGTAGGGGACAGGCCCGTGGCGGTTTCTCAATACCTCAGCTACGAGCAGTACTTC
TRBD2 TRBJ2-7 . TRBV6-5 CASSYSKREGHYEQYF TGTGCCAGCAGTTACTCGAAGAGGGAGGGTCACTACGAGCAGTACTTC
. TRBJ2-1 . TRBV7-9 CASSLGALSYNEQFF TGTGCCAGCAGCTTAGGGGCGTTATCCTACAATGAGCAGTTCTTC
. TRBJ2-7 . TRBV6-1 CASREKLQENSYEQYF TGTGCCAGCAGGGAAAAACTACAGGAGAACTCCTACGAGCAGTACTTC
. TRBJ1-5 . TRBV25-1 CASSEQNHNQPQHF TGTGCCAGCAGTGAACAGAACCATAATCAGCCCCAGCATTTT
TRBD2 TRBJ2-3 . TRBV14 CASSQDGLAGDSTDTQYF TGTGCCAGCAGCCAAGATGGACTAGCGGGGGACTCCACAGATACGCAGTATTTT
. TRBJ2-4 . TRBV4-3 CASSQDGLLSEDLAKNIQYF TGCGCCAGCAGCCAAGATGGGCTCCTTAGCGAGGACTTAGCCAAAAACATTCAGTACTTC
. TRBJ2-4 . TRBV5-6 CASSQTSEGGNIQYF TGTGCCAGCAGCCAGACTTCCGAGGGCGGAAACATTCAGTACTTC
TRBD1 TRBJ2-1 . TRBV7-9 CASSLRGTGLLRSYNEQFF TGTGCCAGCAGCTTAAGAGGGACAGGGCTACTCCGCTCCTACAATGAGCAGTTCTTC
. TRBJ2-5 . TRBV4-1 CASSQAPYRSLYQETQYF TGCGCCAGCAGCCAAGCGCCATACAGATCCTTGTACCAAGAGACCCAGTACTTC
TRBD2 TRBJ2-7 . TRBV28 CASSPRTSGTSSYEQYF TGTGCCAGCAGTCCCCGGACTAGCGGGACCAGCTCCTACGAGCAGTACTTC
. TRBJ1-1 . TRBV5-1 CASSLASGNTEAFF TGCGCCAGCAGCTTGGCCTCCGGGAACACTGAAGCTTTCTTT
. TRBJ1-1 . TRBV28 CASRGGRAFF TGTGCCAGCAGGGGAGGGCGAGCTTTCTTT
TRBD1 TRBJ1-2 . TRBV7-2 CASHPRADRGVSGYGYTF TGTGCCAGCCACCCTCGAGCGGACAGGGGTGTCTCTGGCTATGGCTACACCTTC
. TRBJ1-5 . TRBV18 CASSPRNMGSQPQHF TGTGCCAGCTCACCAAGGAATATGGGGAGCCAGCCCCAGCATTTT
. TRBJ2-1 . TRBV6-5 CATFSEAYNEQFF TGTGCCACCTTTTCAGAGGCTTACAATGAGCAGTTCTTC
TRBD2 TRBJ2-2 . TRBV6-5 CASSSLAGGNTGELFF TGTGCCAGCAGTTCGCTAGCGGGAGGAAACACCGGGGAGCTGTTTTTT
. TRBJ1-6 . TRBV27 CASSFRGSGSPLHF TGTGCCAGCAGTTTCCGCGGGTCAGGCTCACCCCTCCACTTT
TRBD2 TRBJ2-1 . TRBV5-1 CASSLALAGGVNEQFF TGCGCCAGCAGCTTGGCCCTAGCGGGGGGGGTGAATGAGCAGTTCTTC
. TRBJ1-6 few TRBV4-2 CASSPTATSPLHF TGTGCCAGCAGCCCCACAGCAACTTCACCCCTCCACTTT
. TRBJ2-3 . TRBV15 CATSRVAGRPPTDTQYF TGTGCCACCAGCAGAGTGGCGGGCAGGCCCCCCACAGATACGCAGTATTTT
TRBD1 TRBJ2-7 . TRBV28 CASSNSSGTVNHEQYF TGTGCCAGCAGCAATAGTTCCGGGACAGTCAACCACGAGCAGTACTTC